The sequence of this TCR beta chain was determined in a study of prognosis after radiotherapy for stage I lung cancer. Study-level information: In total, around 12 men and over five women took part as patients, aged roughly 53 to 85 with a median of about 68 years.

At least ten counts were recorded for this clonotype. This CDR3 region has 14 residues. Trimming at V came to 5 bases and at J to 9 bases, leaving 3 bases not matched to a gene. The germline V gene has CDR1 MGHRA and CDR2 YSYEKL. Genomic DNA was the source, and TCR beta CDR3 was amplified from it by two-round multiplex PCR. First-round PCR amplification was performed with primers specific to each TRBV and TRBJ gene. Via MiXCR, TCRdb re-called the multiplex PCR reads, giving one row per CDR3 protein. The sample consists of some 20,000 distinct CDR3 sequences, 35% to 50% of them appearing once. The rearrangement joins TRBV4-1 to TRBJ2-1, with TRBD2 identical over 14 bases. The receptor was derived from a donor over 45 with non-small cell lung cancer. The specimen was PBMCs, collected before or after stereotactic body radiation therapy (not recorded which). The CDR3 reads CASSSGLAGAEQFF. Written as DNA, the CDR3 is TGCGCCAGCAGCTCGGGACTAGCGGGAGCTGAGCAGTTCTTC.